The 19 T cell receptor beta chains reported below all come from one sample, sequenced in a study of T cell changes during pregnancy in multiple sclerosis. Sequenced by immunoSEQ multiplex PCR; TCRdb stores in-frame clones only, minus some. Of about 62,000 clones detected, roughly nine tenths appear once; the ten largest clones hold about 2.3%. Sequenced material: peripheral blood, taken in the first trimester of pregnancy. These receptors all stem from a female donor with multiple sclerosis, enrolled in a pregnancy study.

The chain recombines TRBV10-2 with TRBJ1-4; D not resolved. The CDR3 is 14 residues long. Germline V gene data show CDR1 as WSHSY and CDR2 as SAAADI. Trimming shortened V by 7 bases and J by 8 bases, and 17 bases separated the two germline ends. The CDR3 bases are TGCGCCAGCACCCTTGACATTCGCTCCGAAAAACTGTTTTTT. This encodes CASTLDIRSEKLFF.

The chain employs TRBV19 and TRBJ1-2; 7 positions agree with TRBD1. The trim removed 9 bases at V and 3 bases at J, leaving 7 bases unmatched. The CDR3 is 13 residues long. The germline gives CDR1 LNHDA, CDR2 SQIVND (reference sequence). CDR3 protein: CASRGQNDYGYTF. CDR3 bases: TGTGCCAGCAGGGGACAGAACGACTATGGCTACACCTTC.

The chain couples TRBV5-6 to TRBJ1-1; D is ambiguous. The ends were cut back, 0 bases at V and 5 bases at J, with 8 bases in the middle. The CDR3 consists of 13 residues. Per the germline V gene, CDR1 is SGHDT and CDR2 is YYEEEE. CDR3 coding DNA: TGTGCCAGCAGCTTGGCGACCGGGACTGAAGCTTTCTTT. It specifies CASSLATGTEAFF.

The V gene is TRBV11-2, the J gene TRBJ2-2; TRBD2 aligns across 7 bases. This CDR3 has 14 amino acids. Germline assignment: CDR1 SGHAT and CDR2 FQNNGV. J gave up 3 bases and V 4 bases, and 2 bases lay outside the gene matches. The CDR3 DNA follows: TGTGCCAGCAGCTCTCTAGCGGACACCGGGGAGCTGTTTTTT. Translation: CASSSLADTGELFF.

This clone was detected only once. The chain carries TRBV11-2 and TRBJ1-2; D not certain. V was trimmed by 0 bases and J by 3 bases, leaving 5 bases between them. The CDR3 covers 13 residues. From germline, CDR1 is SGHAT and CDR2 FQNNGV. CDR3 region: CASSLDTDYGYTF. CDR3 DNA sequence: TGTGCCAGCAGCTTAGACACAGACTATGGCTACACCTTC.

The V gene is TRBV5-5, the J gene TRBJ1-3, with a tentative D call TRBD1 (5 bases). Germline values: CDR1 SGHKS, CDR2 YYEKEE (reference sequence). The germline V and J ends were trimmed by 5 bases and 0 bases, with 12 bases remaining between them. The CDR3 sequence is 15 residues long. The CDR3 protein is CASSSQAASGNTIYF. The DNA of the CDR3 is TGTGCCAGCAGTTCACAGGCTGCCTCTGGAAACACCATATATTTT. The complete variable domain, with remaining parts taken from reference TRBV5-5 and TRBJ1-3, reads DAGVTQSPTHLIKTRGQQVTLRCSPISGHKSVSWYQQVLGQGPQFIFQYYEKEERGRGNFPDRFSARQFPNYSSELNVNALLLGDSALYLCASSSQAASGNTIYFGEGSWLTVV.

This clone was seen only a few times. The chain employs TRBV9 and TRBJ1-1; D might be TRBD1 (6 bases). The ends were cut back, 3 bases at V and 1 base at J, with 16 bases in the middle. The CDR3 contains 16 residues. Germline V lookup: CDR1 SGDLS, CDR2 YYNGEE. This chain's CDR3 is CASSALPGQTNTEAFF. The DNA for the CDR3 is TGTGCCAGCAGCGCCCTCCCTGGACAGACGAACACTGAAGCTTTCTTT.

The J gene is TRBJ1-4, the V gene TRBV6-6; the D is unclear. The CDR3 is made up of 12 amino acids. Germline lookup yields CDR1 MNHNY and CDR2 SVGAGI (reference sequence). Trimming shortened V by 2 bases and J by 12 bases, and 10 bases separated the two germline ends. The CDR3 here is CASSYPDQELFF. CDR3 in DNA: TGTGCCAGCAGTTACCCAGACCAGGAACTGTTTTTT.

This chain joins TRBV14 and TRBJ2-7, with 9 bases that match TRBD1. The CDR3 has 16 residues. The germline V gene has CDR1 SGHDN and CDR2 FVKESK. The V segment lost 0 bases and the J segment 3 bases; nucleotides outside the gene matches: 6. In DNA, the CDR3 is TGTGCCAGCAGCCAAGATCCGGGACAGGGAAACTACGAGCAGTACTTC. Translating it yields CASSQDPGQGNYEQYF.

V gene TRBV18 combines with J gene TRBJ1-4; D uncertain. Trimming took off 3 bases at V and 5 bases at J, with 7 bases between the two ends. This CDR3 is 13 amino acids long. Per germline, CDR1 KGHSH and CDR2 LQKENI. Written as DNA, the CDR3 is TGTGCCAGCTCACCGTCGGGAAATGAAAAACTGTTTTTT. The encoded protein is CASSPSGNEKLFF.

This sequence joins TRBV9 and TRBJ1-2, with TRBD1 identical over 7 bases. The CDR3 consists of 15 residues. With V trimmed by 4 bases and J by 4 bases, 10 bases remained unmatched. Germline V lookup: CDR1 SGDLS, CDR2 YYNGEE. CDR3 amino acids: CASSPRDRNFYGYTF. As DNA, the CDR3 is TGTGCCAGCAGCCCACGGGACAGAAACTTCTATGGCTACACCTTC.

The chain links TRBV7-9 to TRBJ2-1; no clear D. The germline V gene has CDR1 SEHNR and CDR2 FQNEAQ (reference sequence). V lost 3 bases and J lost 5, with 8 bases in between. The CDR3 runs to 13 residues. CDR3 nucleotides: TGTGCCAGCAGCTTGGCAGCGAACAATGAGCAGTTCTTC. Encoded protein: CASSLAANNEQFF.

The V gene is TRBV2, the J gene TRBJ2-7, with 11 bases aligning to TRBD1. The V segment lost 6 bases and the J segment 5 bases; nucleotides outside the gene matches: 12. The CDR3 consists of 16 residues. Per germline, CDR1 SNHLY and CDR2 FYNNEI. The CDR3 DNA reads TGTGCCAGCAGGGGCCCTGGACAGGGGGCGCGGGACGAGCAGTACTTC. Its translation is CASRGPGQGARDEQYF.

The gene calls are TRBV19 and TRBJ1-1; D is ambiguous. CDR3 length: 14 amino acids. The ends were cut back, 5 bases at V and 2 bases at J, with 12 bases in the middle. Germline V gene sequence: CDR1 LNHDA, CDR2 SQIVND (reference sequence). CDR3 amino acids: CASSFSTGNTEAFF. The CDR3 nucleotides are TGTGCCAGTAGTTTCTCTACGGGAAACACTGAAGCTTTCTTT.

The rearrangement uses TRBV4-1 and TRBJ2-7, with 7 bases aligning to TRBD2. CDR3 length: 12 amino acids. The V gene end was trimmed by 1 base and the J gene end by 6 bases; junction bases not matched to a gene: 0. Germline CDR1 is MGHRA and CDR2 is YSYEKL. This CDR3 is CASSQGGSEQYF. DNA of the CDR3: TGCGCCAGCAGCCAAGGCGGGAGCGAGCAGTACTTC.

The chain uses TRBV16 and TRBJ2-1; TRBD1 agrees at 11 bases. The junction had 4 bases not matched to a gene; V was cut back by 3 bases and J by 6 bases. The CDR3 covers 15 residues. Germline-derived CDR1 and CDR2 are KGHSY and FQNENV. CDR3 nucleotides: TGTGCCAGCAGCCATAGAGGGACAGGGGGCAATGAGCAGTTCTTC. This encodes CASSHRGTGGNEQFF.

This chain uses TRBV18 with TRBJ2-7; 9 bases align to TRBD1. Germline-derived CDR1 and CDR2 are KGHSH and LQKENI. J lost 5 bases, V lost 5 bases, and 10 bases had no gene match. The CDR3 is made up of 15 amino acids. The chain's CDR3 is CASSGARDRAHEQYF. DNA of the CDR3: TGTGCCAGCTCAGGTGCCCGGGACAGGGCCCACGAGCAGTACTTC.

This chain links TRBV23-1 with TRBJ2-7; D unresolved. TRBV23-1 is noted as an ORF with a role that remains uncertain. The CDR3 has 17 residues. The V gene lost 3 bases and the J gene lost 3 bases, with 21 bases spanning the gap. The CDR3 nucleotides read TGCGCCAGCAGTCACGACCCCCGGCGACGGGTTTACTACGAGCAGTACTTC. It encodes CASSHDPRRRVYYEQYF.

CDR3 protein: CASSLVGDRGPNEKLFF. The CDR3 bases are TGCGCCAGCAGCTTGGTAGGGGACAGGGGGCCCAATGAAAAACTGTTTTTT. V and J are TRBV5-1 and TRBJ1-4; 12 bases fit TRBD1. In germline, CDR1 is SGHRS, CDR2 YFSETQ. The trim removed 0 bases at V and 5 bases at J, leaving 5 bases unmatched. CDR3 size: 17 residues.